This T cell receptor (beta chain) was documented in a study of Ad26.COV2.S vaccination and SARS-CoV-2 variants. Documented treatment: some 20 received Ad26.COV2.S at low or high dose, single or two shots; several received placebo; per-sample allocation not given. Following the first vaccine or placebo injection, samples were taken on day 63. TCRdb's table, derived via immunoSEQ multiplex PCR, lists solely in-frame clones and lacks some. The table shows approximately 450,000 clones, with over 75% occurring only once. The V end was cut by 4 bases, the J end by 7 bases, with 11 bases between. The CDR3 runs to 13 residues.

V is TRBV12-3 or TRBV12-4 and J is TRBJ1-5; no firm D call. The receptor's source is a person aged 18-60 years who received the Ad26.COV2.S COVID-19 vaccine or a placebo. This specimen consisted of peripheral blood, obtained in a trial of Ad26.COV2.S vaccine versus placebo. The CDR3 coding sequence is TGTGCCAGCAGTTCCCGACCCGGACAGCCCCAGCATTTT. Its protein is CASSSRPGQPQHF.